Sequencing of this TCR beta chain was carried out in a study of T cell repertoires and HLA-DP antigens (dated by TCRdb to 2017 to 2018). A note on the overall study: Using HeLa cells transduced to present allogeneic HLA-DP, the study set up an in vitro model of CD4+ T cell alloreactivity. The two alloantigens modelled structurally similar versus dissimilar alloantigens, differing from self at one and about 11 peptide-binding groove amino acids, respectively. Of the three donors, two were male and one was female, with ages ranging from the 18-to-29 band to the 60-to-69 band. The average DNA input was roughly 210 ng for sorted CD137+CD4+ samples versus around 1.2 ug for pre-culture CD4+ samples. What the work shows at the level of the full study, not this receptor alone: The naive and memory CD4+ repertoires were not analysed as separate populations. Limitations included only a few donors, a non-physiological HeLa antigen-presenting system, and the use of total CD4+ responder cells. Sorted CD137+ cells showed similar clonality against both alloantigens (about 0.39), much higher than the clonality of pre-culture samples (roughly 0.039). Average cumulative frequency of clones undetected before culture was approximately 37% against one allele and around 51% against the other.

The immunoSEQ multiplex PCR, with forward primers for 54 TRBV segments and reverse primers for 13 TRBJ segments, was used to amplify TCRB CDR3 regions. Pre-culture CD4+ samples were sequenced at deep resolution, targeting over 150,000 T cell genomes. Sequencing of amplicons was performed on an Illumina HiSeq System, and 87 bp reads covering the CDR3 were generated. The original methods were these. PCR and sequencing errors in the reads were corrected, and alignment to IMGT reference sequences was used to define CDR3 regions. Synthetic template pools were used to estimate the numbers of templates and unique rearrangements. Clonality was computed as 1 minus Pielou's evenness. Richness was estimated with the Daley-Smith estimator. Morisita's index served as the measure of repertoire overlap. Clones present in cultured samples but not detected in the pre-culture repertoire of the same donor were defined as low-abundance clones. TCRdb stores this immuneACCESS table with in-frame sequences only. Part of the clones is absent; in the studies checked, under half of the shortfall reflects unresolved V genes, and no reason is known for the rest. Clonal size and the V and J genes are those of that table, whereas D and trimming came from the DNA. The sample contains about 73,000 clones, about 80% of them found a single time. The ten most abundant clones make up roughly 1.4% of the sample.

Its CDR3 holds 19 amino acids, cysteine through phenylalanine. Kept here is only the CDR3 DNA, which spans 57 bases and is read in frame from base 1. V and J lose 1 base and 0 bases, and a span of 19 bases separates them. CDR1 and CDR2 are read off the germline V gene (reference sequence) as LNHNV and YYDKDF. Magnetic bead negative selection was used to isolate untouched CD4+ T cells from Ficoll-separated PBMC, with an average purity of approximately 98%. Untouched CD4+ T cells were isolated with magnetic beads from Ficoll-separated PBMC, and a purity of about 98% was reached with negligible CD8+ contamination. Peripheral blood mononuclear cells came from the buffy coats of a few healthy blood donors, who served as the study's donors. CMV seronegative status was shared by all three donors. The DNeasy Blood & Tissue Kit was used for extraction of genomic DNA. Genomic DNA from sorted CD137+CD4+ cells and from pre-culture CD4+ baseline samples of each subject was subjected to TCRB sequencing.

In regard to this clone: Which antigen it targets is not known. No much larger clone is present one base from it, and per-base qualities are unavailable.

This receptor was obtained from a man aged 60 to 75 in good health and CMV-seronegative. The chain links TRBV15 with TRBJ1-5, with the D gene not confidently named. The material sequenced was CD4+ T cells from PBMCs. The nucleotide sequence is TGTGCCACCAGCAGAGGGCCGACGGACGGAGACTTTAGCAATCAGCCCCAGCATTTT. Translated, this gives CATSRGPTDGDFSNQPQHF.